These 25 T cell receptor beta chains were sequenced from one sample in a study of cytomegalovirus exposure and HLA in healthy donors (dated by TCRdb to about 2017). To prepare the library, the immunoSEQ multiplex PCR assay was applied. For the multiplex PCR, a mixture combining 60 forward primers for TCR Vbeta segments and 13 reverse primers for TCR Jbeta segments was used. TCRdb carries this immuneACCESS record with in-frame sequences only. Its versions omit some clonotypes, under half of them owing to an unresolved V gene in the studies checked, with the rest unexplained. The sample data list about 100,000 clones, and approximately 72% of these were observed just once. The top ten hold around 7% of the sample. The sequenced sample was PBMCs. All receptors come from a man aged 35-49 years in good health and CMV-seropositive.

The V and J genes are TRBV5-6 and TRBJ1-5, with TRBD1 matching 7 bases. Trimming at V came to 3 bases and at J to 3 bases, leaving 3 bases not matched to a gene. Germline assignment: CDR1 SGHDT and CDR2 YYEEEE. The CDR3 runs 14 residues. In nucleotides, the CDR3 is TGTGCCAGCAGCTCCGGACAGGCCAATCAGCCCCAGCATTTT. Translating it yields CASSSGQANQPQHF.

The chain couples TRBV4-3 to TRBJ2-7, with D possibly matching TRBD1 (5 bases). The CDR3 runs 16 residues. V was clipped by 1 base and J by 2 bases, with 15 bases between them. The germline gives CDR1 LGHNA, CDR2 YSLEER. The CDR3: CASSQGTTQGPYEQYF. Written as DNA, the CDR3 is TGCGCCAGCAGCCAAGGGACGACGCAGGGCCCCTACGAGCAGTACTTC.

CDR3 sequence reads: CASSLYGGEQFF. CDR3 sequence (DNA): TGTGCCAGCAGCCTGTACGGGGGAGAGCAGTTCTTC. V and J are TRBV7-3 and TRBJ2-1; a weak D match, TRBD2 (6 bases). The germline V and J ends were trimmed by 5 bases and 10 bases, with 12 bases remaining between them. Germline CDR1 is SGHTA and CDR2 is FQGTGA. The CDR3 has 12 residues.

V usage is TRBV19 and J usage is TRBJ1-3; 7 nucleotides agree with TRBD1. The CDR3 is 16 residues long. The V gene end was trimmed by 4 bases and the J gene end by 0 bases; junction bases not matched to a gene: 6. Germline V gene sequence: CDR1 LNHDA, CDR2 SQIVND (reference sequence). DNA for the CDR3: TGTGCCAGTAGTACTCGACAGGGAAGCTCTGGAAACACCATATATTTT. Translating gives CASSTRQGSSGNTIYF.

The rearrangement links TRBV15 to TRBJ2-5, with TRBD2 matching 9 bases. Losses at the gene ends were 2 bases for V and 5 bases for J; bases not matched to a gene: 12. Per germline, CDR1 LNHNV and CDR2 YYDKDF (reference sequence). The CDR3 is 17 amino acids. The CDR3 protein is CATSRRAGGPARETQYF. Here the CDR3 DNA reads TGTGCCACCAGCAGACGGGCGGGAGGGCCCGCCCGGGAGACCCAGTACTTC.

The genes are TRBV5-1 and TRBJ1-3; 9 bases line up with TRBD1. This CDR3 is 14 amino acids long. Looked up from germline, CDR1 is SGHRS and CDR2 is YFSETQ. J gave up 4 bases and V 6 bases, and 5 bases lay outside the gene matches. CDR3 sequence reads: CASTQGATGNTIYF. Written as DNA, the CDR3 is TGCGCCAGCACACAGGGGGCGACCGGAAACACCATATATTTT.

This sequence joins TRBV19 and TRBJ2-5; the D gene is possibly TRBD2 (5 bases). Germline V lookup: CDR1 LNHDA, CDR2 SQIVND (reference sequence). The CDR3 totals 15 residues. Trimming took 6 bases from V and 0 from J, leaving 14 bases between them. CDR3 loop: CASRALASYQETQYF. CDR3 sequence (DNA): TGTGCCAGTAGGGCCCTAGCATCGTACCAAGAGACCCAGTACTTC.

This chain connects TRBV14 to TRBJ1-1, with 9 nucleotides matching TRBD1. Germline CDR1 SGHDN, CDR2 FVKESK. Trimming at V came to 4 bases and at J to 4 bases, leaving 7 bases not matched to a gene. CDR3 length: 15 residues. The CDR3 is CASSPYRGPSTEAFF. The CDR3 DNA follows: TGTGCCAGCAGCCCCTACAGGGGGCCGAGCACTGAAGCTTTCTTT.

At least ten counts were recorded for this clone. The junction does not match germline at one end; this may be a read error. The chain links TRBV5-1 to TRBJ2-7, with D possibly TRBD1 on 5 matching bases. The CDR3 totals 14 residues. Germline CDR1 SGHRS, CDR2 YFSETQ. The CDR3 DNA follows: TGCGCCAGCAGCTTGGGACAGTCCTCCGACGAGCAGTACTTC. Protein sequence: CASSLGQSSDEQYF.

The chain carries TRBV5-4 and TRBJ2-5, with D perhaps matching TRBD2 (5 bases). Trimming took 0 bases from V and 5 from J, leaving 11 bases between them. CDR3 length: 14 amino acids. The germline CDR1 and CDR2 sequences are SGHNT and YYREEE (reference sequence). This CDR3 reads CASSLGPGKETQYF. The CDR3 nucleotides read TGTGCCAGCAGCTTGGGCCCGGGAAAGGAGACCCAGTACTTC.

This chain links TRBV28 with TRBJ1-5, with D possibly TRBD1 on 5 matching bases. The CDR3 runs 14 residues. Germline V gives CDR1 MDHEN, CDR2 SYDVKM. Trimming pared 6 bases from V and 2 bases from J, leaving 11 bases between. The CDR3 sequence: CASSYDSGNQPQHF. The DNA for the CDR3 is TGTGCCAGCAGCTATGACAGTGGCAATCAGCCCCAGCATTTT.

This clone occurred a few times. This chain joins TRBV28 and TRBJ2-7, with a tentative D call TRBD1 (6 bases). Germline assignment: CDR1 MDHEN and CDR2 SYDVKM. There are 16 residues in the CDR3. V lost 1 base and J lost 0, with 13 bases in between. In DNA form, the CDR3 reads TGTGCCAGCAGTTTATCCCGACAGGAGTACTCCTACGAGCAGTACTTC. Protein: CASSLSRQEYSYEQYF. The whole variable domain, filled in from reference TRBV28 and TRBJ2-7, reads DVKVTQSSRYLVKRTGEKVFLECVQDMDHENMFWYRQDPGLGLRLIYFSYDVKMKEKGDIPEGYSVSREKKERFSLILESASTNQTSMYLCASSLSRQEYSYEQYFGPGTRLTVT.

The DNA for the CDR3 is TGCGCCAGCAGCTTGGAGGTCGTTGGGGGGATCAGTGGCTACACCTTC. Translating it yields CASSLEVVGGISGYTF. The rearrangement uses TRBV5-1 and TRBJ1-2, with a possible D match to TRBD1 (5 bases). From germline, CDR1 is SGHRS and CDR2 YFSETQ. The CDR3 consists of 16 residues. Trimming removed 0 bases at V and 7 bases at J, with 19 bases between.

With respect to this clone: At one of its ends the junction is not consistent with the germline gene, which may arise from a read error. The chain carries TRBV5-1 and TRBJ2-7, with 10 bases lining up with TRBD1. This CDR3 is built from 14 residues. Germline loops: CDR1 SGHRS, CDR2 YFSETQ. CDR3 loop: CAGSITGTGDEQYF. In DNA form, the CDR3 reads TGCGCCGGCAGCATTACCGGGACAGGGGACGAGCAGTACTTC.

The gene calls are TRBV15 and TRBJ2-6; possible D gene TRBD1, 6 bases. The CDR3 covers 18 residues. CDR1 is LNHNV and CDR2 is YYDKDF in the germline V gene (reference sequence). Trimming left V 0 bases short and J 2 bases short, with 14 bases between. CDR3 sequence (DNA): TGTGCCACCAGCAGAGATGGTCAGGGGACCCCTGGGGCCAACGTCCTGACTTTC. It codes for CATSRDGQGTPGANVLTF. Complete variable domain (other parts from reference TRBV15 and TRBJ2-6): DAMVIQNPRYQVTQFGKPVTLSCSQTLNHNVMYWYQQKSSQAPKLLFHYYDKDFNNEADTPDNFQSRRPNTSFCFLDIRSPGLGDTAMYLCATSRDGQGTPGANVLTFGAGSRLTVL.

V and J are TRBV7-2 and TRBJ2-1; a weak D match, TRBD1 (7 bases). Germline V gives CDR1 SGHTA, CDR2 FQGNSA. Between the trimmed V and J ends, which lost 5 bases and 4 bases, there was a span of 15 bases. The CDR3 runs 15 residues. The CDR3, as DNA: TGTGCCAGCAGCCCCTTCGCAGGGGGGTACAATGAGCAGTTCTTC. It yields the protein CASSPFAGGYNEQFF.

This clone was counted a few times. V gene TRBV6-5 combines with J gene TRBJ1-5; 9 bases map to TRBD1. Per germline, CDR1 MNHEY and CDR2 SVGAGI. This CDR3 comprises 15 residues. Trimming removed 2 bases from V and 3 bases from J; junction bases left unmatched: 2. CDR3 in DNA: TGTGCCAGCAGTTACCGGACAGGGGACAATCAGCCCCAGCATTTT. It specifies CASSYRTGDNQPQHF.

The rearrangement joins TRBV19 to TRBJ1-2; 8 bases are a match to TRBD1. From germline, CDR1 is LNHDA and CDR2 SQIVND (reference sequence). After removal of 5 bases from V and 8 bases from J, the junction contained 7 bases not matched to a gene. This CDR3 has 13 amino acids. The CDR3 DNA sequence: TGTGCCAGTAGTTTGGACAGGGAAGTCGGCTACACCTTC. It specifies CASSLDREVGYTF.

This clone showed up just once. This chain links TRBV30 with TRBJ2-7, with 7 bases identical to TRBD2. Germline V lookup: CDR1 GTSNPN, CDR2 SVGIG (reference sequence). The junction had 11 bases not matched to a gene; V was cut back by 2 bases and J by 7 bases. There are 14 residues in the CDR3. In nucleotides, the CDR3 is TGTGCCTGGAGTTCTCTCGGACTAGTCAGTGAGCAGTACTTC. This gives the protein CAWSSLGLVSEQYF. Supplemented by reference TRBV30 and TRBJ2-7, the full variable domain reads SQTIHQWPATLVQPVGSPLSLECTVEGTSNPNLYWYRQAAGRGLQLLFYSVGIGQISSEVPQNLSASRPQDRQFILSSKKLLLSDSGFYLCAWSSLGLVSEQYFGPGTRLTVT.

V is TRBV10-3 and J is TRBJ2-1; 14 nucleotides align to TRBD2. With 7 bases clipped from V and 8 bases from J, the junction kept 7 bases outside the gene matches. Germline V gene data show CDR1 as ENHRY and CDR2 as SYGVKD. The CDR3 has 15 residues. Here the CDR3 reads CAITAGLAGVDEQFF. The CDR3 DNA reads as TGTGCCATCACGGCGGGACTAGCGGGAGTTGATGAGCAGTTCTTC.

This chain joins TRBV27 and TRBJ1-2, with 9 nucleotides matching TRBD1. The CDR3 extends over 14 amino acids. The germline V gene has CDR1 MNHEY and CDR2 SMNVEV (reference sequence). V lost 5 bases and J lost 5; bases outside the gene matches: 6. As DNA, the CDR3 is TGTGCCAGCAGTGACTCCGGGACAGGGTATGGCTACACCTTC. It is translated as CASSDSGTGYGYTF.

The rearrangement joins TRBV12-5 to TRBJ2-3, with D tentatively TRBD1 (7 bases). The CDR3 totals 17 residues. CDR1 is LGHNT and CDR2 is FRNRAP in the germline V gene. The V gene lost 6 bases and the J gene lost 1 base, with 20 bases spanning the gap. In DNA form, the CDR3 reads TGTGCTAGTGGAAAAGACAGGGCGATAGCGGGCACAGATACGCAGTATTTT. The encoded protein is CASGKDRAIAGTDTQYF.

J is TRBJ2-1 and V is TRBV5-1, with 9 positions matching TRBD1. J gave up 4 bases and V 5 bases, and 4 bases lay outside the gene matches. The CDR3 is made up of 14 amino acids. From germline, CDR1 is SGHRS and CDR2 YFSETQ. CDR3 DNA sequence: TGCGCCAGCAGGGCACAGGGGGCGTACAATGAGCAGTTCTTC. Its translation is CASRAQGAYNEQFF.

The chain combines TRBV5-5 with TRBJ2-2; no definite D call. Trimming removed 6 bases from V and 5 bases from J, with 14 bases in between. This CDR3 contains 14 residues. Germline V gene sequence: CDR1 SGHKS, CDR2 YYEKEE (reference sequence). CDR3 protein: CASIRQGRTGELFF. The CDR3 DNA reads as TGTGCCAGCATCAGACAAGGAAGGACCGGGGAGCTGTTTTTT.

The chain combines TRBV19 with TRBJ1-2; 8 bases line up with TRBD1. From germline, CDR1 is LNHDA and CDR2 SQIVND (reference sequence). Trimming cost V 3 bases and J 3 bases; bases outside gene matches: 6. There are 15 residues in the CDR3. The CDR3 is CASSIQGALDYGYTF. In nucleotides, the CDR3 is TGTGCCAGTAGTATTCAGGGGGCGCTGGACTATGGCTACACCTTC.